The source of this T cell receptor beta chain is a study of molecular identifiers for immune sequencing clone quantification. Study-level background: Replicates partitioned RNA from roughly 21,000 or 96,000 naive CD8 cells into five parts, sequencing four. Overall study results and limits: Clonotypes surpassing 20 RNA copies contained over 97% of effector molecules, versus under 1% in naive cells. In a background of about 1 million naive cells, spiked Jurkat TCR RNA from one cell was reportedly detectable.

The V end was cut by 5 bases, the J end by 6 bases, with 14 bases between. Germline V CDR1 and CDR2: MNHEY, SMNVEV (reference sequence). The CDR3 runs 14 residues. This clonotype has a handful of counts. Its target is not known. Previously published methods and listed TCR primers were used for the bulk TCR libraries. TCRdb re-called the PCR reads with MiXCR, one entry per CDR3 protein. The sample has 7,800 or so distinct CDR3 sequences; under 45% are singletons. The receptor was derived from a human donor in good health. Some libraries in this study had Jurkat cell RNA spiked in. J is TRBJ1-5 and V is TRBV27; D perhaps matches TRBD1 (6 bases). The source material was naive CD8+ T cells from blood, with Jurkat cell RNA spiked in. Subset: FACS-sorted CD8+CD4-CCR7+CD45RA+ naive T cells. CDR3 protein: CASSPGRGSQPQHF. CDR3 DNA: TGTGCCAGCAGTCCCGGCAGGGGTAGTCAGCCCCAGCATTTT.